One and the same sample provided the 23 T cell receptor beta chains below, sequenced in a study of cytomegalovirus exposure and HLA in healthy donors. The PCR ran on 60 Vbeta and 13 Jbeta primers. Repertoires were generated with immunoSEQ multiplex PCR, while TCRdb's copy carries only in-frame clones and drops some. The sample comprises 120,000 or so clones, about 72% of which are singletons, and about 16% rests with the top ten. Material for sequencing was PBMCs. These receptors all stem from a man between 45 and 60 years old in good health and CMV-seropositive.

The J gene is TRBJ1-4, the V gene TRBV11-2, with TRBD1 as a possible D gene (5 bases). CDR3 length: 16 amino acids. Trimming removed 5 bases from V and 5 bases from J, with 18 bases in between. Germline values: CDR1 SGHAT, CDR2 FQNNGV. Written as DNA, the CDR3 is TGTGCCAGCAGCCCCACGATCGGGGGTTCGAATGAAAAACTGTTTTTT. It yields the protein CASSPTIGGSNEKLFF.

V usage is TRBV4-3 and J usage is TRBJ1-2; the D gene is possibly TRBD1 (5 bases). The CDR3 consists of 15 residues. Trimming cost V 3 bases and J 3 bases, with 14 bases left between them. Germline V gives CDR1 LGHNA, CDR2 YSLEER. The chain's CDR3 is CASSQIRVGDYGYTF. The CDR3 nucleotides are TGCGCCAGCAGCCAGATCCGGGTAGGGGACTATGGCTACACCTTC.

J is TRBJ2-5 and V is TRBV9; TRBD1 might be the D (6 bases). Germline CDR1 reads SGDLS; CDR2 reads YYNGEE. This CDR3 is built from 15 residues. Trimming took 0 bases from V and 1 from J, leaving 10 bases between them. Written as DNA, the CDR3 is TGTGCCAGCAGCGTAGCTGGCAGGGGCCAAGAGACCCAGTACTTC. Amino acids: CASSVAGRGQETQYF. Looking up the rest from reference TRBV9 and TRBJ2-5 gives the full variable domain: DSGVTQTPKHLITATGQRVTLRCSPRSGDLSVYWYQQSLDQGLQFLIQYYNGEERAKGNILERFSAQQFPDLHSELNLSSLELGDSALYFCASSVAGRGQETQYFGPGTRLLVL.

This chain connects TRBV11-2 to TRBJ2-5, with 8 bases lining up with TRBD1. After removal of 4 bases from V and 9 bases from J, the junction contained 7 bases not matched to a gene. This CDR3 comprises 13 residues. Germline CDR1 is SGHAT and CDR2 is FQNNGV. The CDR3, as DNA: TGTGCCAGCAGCTCTATACAACAGGGGGCCCAGTACTTC. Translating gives CASSSIQQGAQYF.

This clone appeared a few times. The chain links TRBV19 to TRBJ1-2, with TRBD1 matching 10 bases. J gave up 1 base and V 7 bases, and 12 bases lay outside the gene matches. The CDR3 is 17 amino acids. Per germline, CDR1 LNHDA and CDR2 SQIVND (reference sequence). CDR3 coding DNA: TGTGCCAGTAAGGTCCTCGGGACAGGGGCCGATAACTATGGCTACACCTTC. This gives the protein CASKVLGTGADNYGYTF.

CDR3 sequence (DNA): TGTGCCAGCACCGAAGGGGGGGCAAGTCAGCCCCAGCATTTT. Its translation is CASTEGGASQPQHF. V gene TRBV6-1 combines with J gene TRBJ1-5, with D possibly being TRBD1 (6 bases). V lost 7 bases and J 6 bases, leaving 16 bases between the germline ends. The germline CDR1 and CDR2 sequences are MNHNS and SASEGT. The CDR3 is 14 amino acids.

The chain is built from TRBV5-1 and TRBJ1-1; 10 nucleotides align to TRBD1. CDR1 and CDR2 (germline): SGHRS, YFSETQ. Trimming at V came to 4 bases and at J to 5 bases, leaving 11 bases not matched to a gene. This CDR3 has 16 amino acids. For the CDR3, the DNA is TGCGCCAGCAGCCTATCCCCGACAGGGGGCGAAACTGAAGCTTTCTTT. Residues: CASSLSPTGGETEAFF.

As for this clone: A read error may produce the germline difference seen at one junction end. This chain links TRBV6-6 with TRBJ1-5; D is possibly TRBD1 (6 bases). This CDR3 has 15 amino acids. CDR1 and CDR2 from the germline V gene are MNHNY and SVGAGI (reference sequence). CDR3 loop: CASSYEGVGNQPPHF. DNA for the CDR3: TGTGCCAGCAGTTACGAGGGGGTAGGCAATCAGCCCCCGCATTTT.

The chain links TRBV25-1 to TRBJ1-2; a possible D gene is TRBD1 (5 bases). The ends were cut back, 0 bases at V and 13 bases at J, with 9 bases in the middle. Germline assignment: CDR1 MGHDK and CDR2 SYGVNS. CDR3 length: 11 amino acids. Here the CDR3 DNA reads TGTGCCAGCAGTGAATATGGGGCGGCCACCTTC. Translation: CASSEYGAATF.

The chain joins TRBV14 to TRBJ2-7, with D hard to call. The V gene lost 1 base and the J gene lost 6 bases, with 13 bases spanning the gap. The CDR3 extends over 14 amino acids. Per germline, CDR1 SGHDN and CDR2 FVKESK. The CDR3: CASSQVHIIGEQYF. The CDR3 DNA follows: TGTGCCAGCAGCCAAGTTCACATAATTGGCGAGCAGTACTTC.

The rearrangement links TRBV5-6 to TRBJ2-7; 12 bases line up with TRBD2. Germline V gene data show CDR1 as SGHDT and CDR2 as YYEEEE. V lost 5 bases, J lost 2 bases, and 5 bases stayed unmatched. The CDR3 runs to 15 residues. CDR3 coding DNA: TGTGCCAGCAGTCATCTAGCGGGAGGGCCCTACGAGCAGTACTTC. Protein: CASSHLAGGPYEQYF.

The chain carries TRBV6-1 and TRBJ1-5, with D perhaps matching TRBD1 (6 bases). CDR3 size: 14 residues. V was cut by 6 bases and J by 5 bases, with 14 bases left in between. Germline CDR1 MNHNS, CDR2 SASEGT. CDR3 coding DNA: TGTGCCAGCAGCAACACAGGGCCGGATCAGCCCCAGCATTTT. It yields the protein CASSNTGPDQPQHF.

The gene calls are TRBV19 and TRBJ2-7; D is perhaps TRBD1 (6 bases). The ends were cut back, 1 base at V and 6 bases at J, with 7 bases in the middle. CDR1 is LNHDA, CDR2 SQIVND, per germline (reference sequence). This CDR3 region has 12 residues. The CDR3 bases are TGTGCCAGTAGTATAGGAGGGGGCGAGCAGTACTTC. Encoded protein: CASSIGGGEQYF.

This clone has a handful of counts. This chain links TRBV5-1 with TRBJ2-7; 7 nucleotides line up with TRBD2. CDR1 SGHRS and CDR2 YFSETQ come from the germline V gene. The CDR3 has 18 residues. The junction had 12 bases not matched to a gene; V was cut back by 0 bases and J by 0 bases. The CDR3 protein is CASSLAVIAGQLSYEQYF. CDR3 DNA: TGCGCCAGCAGCTTGGCGGTTATAGCGGGCCAACTCTCCTACGAGCAGTACTTC.

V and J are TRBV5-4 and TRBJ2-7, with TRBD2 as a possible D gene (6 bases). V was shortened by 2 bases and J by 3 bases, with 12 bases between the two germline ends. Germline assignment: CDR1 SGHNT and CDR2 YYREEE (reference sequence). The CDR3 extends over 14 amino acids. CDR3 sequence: CASSFWDWGYEQYF. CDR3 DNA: TGTGCCAGCAGCTTTTGGGACTGGGGCTACGAGCAGTACTTC. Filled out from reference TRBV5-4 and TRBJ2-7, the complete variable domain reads ETGVTQSPTHLIKTRGQQVTLRCSSQSGHNTVSWYQQALGQGPQFIFQYYREEENGRGNFPPRFSGLQFPNYSSELNVNALELDDSALYLCASSFWDWGYEQYFGPGTRLTVT.

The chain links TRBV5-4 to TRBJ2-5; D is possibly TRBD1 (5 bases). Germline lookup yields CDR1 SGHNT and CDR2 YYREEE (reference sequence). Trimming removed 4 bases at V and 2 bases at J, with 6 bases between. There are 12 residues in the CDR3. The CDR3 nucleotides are TGTGCCAGCAGCAGGGGTCAAGAGACCCAGTACTTC. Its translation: CASSRGQETQYF.

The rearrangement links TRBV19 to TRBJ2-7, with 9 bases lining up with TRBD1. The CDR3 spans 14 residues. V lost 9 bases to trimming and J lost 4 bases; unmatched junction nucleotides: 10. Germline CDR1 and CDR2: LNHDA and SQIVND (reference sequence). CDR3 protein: CASARTGDKYEQYF. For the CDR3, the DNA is TGTGCCAGCGCCCGGACAGGGGATAAATACGAGCAGTACTTC. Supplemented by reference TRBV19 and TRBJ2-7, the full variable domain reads DGGITQSPKYLFRKEGQNVTLSCEQNLNHDAMYWYRQDPGQGLRLIYYSQIVNDFQKGDIAEGYSVSREKKESFPLTVTSAQKNPTAFYLCASARTGDKYEQYFGPGTRLTVT.

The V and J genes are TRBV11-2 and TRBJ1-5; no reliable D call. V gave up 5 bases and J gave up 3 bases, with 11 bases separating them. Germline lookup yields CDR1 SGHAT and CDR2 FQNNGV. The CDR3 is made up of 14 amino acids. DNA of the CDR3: TGTGCCAGCAGCCCGAACTATGCCAATCAGCCCCAGCATTTT. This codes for CASSPNYANQPQHF. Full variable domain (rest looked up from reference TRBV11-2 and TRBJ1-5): EAGVAQSPRYKIIEKRQSVAFWCNPISGHATLYWYQQILGQGPKLLIQFQNNGVVDDSQLPKDRFSAERLKGVDSTLKIQPAKLEDSAVYLCASSPNYANQPQHFGDGTRLSIL.

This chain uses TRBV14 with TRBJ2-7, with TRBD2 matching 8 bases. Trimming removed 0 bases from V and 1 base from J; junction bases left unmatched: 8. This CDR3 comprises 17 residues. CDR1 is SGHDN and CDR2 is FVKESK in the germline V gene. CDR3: CASSQDSGDGISYEQYF. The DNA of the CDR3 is TGTGCCAGCAGCCAAGATAGCGGGGACGGGATATCCTACGAGCAGTACTTC.

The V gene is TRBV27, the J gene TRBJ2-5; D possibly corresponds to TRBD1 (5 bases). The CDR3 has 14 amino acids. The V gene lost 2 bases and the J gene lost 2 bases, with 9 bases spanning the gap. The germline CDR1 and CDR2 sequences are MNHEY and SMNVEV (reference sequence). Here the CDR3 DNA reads TGTGCCAGCAGTTTAGCGACAGAACAAGAGACCCAGTACTTC. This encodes CASSLATEQETQYF.

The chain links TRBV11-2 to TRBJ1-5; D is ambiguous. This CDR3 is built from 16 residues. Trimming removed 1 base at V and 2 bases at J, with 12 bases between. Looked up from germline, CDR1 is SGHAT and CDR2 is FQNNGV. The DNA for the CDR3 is TGTGCCAGCAGCTTAGCTTCCGGGGAGGGCAATCAGCCCCAGCATTTT. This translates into CASSLASGEGNQPQHF.

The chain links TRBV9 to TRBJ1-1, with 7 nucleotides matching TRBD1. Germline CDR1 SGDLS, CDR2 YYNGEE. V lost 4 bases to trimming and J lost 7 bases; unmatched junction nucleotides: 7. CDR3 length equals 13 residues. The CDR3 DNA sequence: TGTGCCAGCAGCACCCCAGGGGGTGGTGAAGCTTTCTTT. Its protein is CASSTPGGGEAFF.

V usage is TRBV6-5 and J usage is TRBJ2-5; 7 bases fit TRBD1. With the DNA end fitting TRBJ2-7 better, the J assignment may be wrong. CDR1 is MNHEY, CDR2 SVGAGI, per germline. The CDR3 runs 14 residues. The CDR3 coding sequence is TGTGCCAGCAGTTCTAGGGGGCGTTTCAACGAGCAGTACTTC. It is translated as CASSSRGRFNEQYF.